This section outlines one TCR beta chain sequence together with its context. Its antigen remains unidentified. Germline V lookup: CDR1 SGHVS, CDR2 FQNEAQ. The CDR3 covers 14 residues. V was cut by 2 bases and J by 1 base, with 5 bases left in between. The record originates from a study of cytomegalovirus exposure and HLA in healthy donors. Study-level findings and limits: Using the classifier, cytomegalovirus status was reportedly diagnosed with high specificity and sensitivity.

TCRdb's copy holds only in-frame clones and misses some; the assay was immunoSEQ multiplex PCR. The table records 150,000 to 200,000 clones, less than 90% of them present only once. The sequenced sample was PBMCs. The sequence was obtained from a man aged 30 to 39 in good health and CMV-seropositive. The chain links TRBV7-8 to TRBJ2-2; no clear D gene. CDR3 sequence: CASSLTGNTGELFF. Here the CDR3 DNA reads TGTGCCAGCAGCTTAACGGGGAACACCGGGGAGCTGTTTTTT.